A single T cell receptor (beta chain) is shown here with its context. Its antigen is currently unknown. Genomic DNA belonging to each subset was distributed in equal measure over several immunoSEQ plates. Profiled with immunoSEQ multiplex PCR; TCRdb holds only in-frame clones, not every one. Here the sample spans almost 750,000 clones, just under 75% being singletons. This entry is derived from a study of shared clonotypes between healthy human individuals. Study context: A couple of female and a few male donors aged 18 to 49 were enrolled.

Findings of the study overall: Roughly 5% of naive CD4 clonotypes were shared across a handful of donors. Blood was the only sampled material, and tissue repertoires likely differ.

This CDR3 has 14 residues. The V gene end was trimmed by 3 bases and the J gene end by 5 bases; junction bases not matched to a gene: 6. Germline assignment: CDR1 LGHNA and CDR2 YNFKEQ. V is TRBV4-2 and J is TRBJ2-7, with 8 bases identical to TRBD1. The source material was memory CD4+ T cells sorted from blood. Subset given: CD45RA-negative fraction. The TCR comes from a woman in her thirties in good health. The CDR3 DNA reads as TGTGCCAGCAGCCAGGGAGACAGGGGACACGAGCAGTACTTC. Its translation is CASSQGDRGHEQYF.